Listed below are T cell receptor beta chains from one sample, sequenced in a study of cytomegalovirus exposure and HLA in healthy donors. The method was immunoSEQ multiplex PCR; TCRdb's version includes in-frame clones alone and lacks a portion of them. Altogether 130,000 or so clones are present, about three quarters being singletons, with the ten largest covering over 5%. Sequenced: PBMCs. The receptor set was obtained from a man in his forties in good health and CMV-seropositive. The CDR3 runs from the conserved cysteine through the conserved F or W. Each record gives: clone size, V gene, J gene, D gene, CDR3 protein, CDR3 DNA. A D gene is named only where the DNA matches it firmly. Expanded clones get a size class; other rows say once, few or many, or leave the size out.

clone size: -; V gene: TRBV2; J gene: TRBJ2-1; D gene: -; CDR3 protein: CASTYEVAWSGNEQFF; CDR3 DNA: TGTGCCAGCACCTACGAGGTAGCCTGGAGTGGGAATGAGCAGTTCTTC
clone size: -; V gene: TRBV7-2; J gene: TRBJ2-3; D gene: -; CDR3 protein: CASSSTRTDTQYF; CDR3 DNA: TGTGCCAGCAGCTCGACGAGGACAGATACGCAGTATTTT
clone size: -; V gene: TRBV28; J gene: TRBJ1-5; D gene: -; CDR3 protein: CASGGGTGNQPQHF; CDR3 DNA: TGTGCCAGCGGAGGTGGCACAGGGAATCAGCCCCAGCATTTT
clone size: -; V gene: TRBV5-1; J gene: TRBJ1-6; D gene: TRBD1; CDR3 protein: CASSTQGARSNSPLHF; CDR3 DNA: TGCGCCAGCAGCACACAGGGGGCCAGGAGTAATTCACCCCTCCACTTT
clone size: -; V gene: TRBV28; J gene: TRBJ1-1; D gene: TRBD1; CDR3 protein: CASTMTGVRAEAFF; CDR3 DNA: TGTGCCAGCACCATGACAGGGGTGCGGGCTGAAGCTTTCTTT
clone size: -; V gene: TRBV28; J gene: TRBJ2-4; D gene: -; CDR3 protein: CASSLFGSTGNIQYF; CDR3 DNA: TGTGCCAGCAGTTTATTTGGTTCCACTGGAAACATTCAGTACTTC
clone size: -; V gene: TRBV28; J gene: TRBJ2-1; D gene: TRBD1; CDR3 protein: CASSPPGTGNPNEQFF; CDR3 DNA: TGTGCCAGCAGTCCGCCCGGGACAGGGAATCCCAATGAGCAGTTCTTC
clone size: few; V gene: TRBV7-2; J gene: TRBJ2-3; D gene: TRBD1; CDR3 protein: CASSYGQGTDTQYF; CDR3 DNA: TGTGCCAGCAGCTATGGACAGGGAACAGATACGCAGTATTTT
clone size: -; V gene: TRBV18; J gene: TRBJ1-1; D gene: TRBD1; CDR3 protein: CASSFGTGDEAFF; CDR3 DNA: TGTGCCAGCTCATTTGGGACAGGAGATGAAGCTTTCTTT
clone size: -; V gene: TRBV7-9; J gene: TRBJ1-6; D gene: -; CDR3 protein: CASHPWQQGNSPLHF; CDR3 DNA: TGTGCCAGCCATCCCTGGCAGCAGGGTAATTCACCCCTCCACTTT
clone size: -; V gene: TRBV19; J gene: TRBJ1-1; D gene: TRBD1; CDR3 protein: CASSVRGEGTEAFF; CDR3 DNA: TGTGCCAGTAGTGTCAGGGGGGAAGGGACTGAAGCTTTCTTT
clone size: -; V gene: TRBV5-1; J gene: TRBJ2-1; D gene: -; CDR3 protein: CASSLGQYYNEQFF; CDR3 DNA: TGCGCCAGCAGCTTGGGTCAGTACTACAATGAGCAGTTCTTC
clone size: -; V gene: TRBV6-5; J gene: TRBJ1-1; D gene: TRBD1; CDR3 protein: CASSWDRVFREAFF; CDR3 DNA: TGTGCCAGCAGTTGGGACAGGGTCTTTAGGGAAGCTTTCTTT
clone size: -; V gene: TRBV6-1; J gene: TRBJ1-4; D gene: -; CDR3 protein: CASRRVPATNEKLFF; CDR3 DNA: TGTGCCAGCCGGAGGGTCCCCGCAACTAATGAAAAACTGTTTTTT
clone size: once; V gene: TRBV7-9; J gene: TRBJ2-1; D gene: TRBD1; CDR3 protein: CASSFGQGAHNEQFF; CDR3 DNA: TGTGCCAGCAGCTTCGGACAGGGGGCCCACAATGAGCAGTTCTTC
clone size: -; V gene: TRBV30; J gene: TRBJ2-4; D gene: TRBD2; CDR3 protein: CAWIGLVAAGGTNIQYF; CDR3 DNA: TGTGCCTGGATTGGACTAGTCGCGGCAGGAGGAACGAACATTCAGTACTTC
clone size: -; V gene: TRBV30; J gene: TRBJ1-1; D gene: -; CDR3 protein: CAWTAGGGTEAFF; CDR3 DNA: TGTGCCTGGACAGCGGGGGGGGGCACTGAAGCTTTCTTT
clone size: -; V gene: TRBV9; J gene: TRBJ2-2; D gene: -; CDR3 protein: CASSLTAGELFF; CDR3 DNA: TGTGCCAGCAGCCTTACGGCCGGGGAGCTGTTTTTT
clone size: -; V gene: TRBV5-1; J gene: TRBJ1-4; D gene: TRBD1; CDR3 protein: CASSLGGRGKEKLFF; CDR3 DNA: TGCGCCAGCAGCTTGGGTGGCAGGGGGAAGGAAAAACTGTTTTTT
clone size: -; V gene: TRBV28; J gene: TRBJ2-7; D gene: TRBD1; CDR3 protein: CASSFSLGTGSYEQYF; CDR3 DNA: TGTGCCAGCAGTTTTTCTCTCGGGACAGGGTCCTACGAGCAGTACTTC
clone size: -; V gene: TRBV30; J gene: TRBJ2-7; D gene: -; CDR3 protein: CAWSVPGVAYEQYF; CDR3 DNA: TGTGCCTGGAGCGTTCCAGGGGTGGCCTACGAGCAGTACTTC
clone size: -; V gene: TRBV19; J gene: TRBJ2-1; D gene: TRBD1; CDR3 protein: CASSIRQGVALNEQFF; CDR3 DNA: TGTGCCAGTAGTATACGACAGGGGGTTGCCCTCAATGAGCAGTTCTTC
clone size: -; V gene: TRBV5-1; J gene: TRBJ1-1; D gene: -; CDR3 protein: CASSLVGIPNTEAFF; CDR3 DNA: TGCGCCAGCAGCTTGGTCGGGATCCCGAACACTGAAGCTTTCTTT
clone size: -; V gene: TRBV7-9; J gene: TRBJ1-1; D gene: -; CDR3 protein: CSSSLVGSYEAFF; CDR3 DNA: TGTTCCAGCAGCTTAGTTGGCAGTTACGAAGCTTTCTTT
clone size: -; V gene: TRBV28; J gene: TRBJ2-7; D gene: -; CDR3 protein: CASRHAPYEQYF; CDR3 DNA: TGTGCCAGCAGACACGCCCCCTACGAGCAGTACTTC
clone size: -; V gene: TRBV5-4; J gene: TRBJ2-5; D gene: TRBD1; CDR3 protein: CASSWGRQGAGETQYF; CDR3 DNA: TGTGCCAGCAGCTGGGGCCGGCAGGGGGCGGGAGAGACCCAGTACTTC
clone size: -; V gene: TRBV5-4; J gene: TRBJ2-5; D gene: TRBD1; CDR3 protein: CASSRGQGIQETQYF; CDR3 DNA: TGTGCCAGCAGCAGGGGACAGGGCATTCAAGAGACCCAGTACTTC
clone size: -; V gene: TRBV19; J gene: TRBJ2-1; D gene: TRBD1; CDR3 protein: CASSMGFGQGSNEQFF; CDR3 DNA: TGTGCCAGTAGTATGGGTTTTGGACAGGGGTCCAATGAGCAGTTCTTC
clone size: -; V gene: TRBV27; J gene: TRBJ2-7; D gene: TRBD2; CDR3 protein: CASSLGFTSGSYEQYF; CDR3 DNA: TGTGCCAGCAGTTTAGGGTTCACTAGCGGGAGTTATGAGCAGTACTTC
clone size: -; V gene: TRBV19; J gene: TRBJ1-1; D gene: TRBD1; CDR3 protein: CASSIPGQGTEAFF; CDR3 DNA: TGTGCCAGTAGTATCCCCGGACAGGGTACTGAAGCTTTCTTT
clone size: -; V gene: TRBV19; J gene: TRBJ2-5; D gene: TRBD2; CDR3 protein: CASTTSSGGWKTQYF; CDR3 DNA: TGTGCCAGTACCACTTCTAGCGGGGGCTGGAAGACCCAGTACTTC
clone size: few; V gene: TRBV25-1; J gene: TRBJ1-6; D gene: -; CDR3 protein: CASKGHPFSPLHF; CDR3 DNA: TGTGCCAGCAAGGGGCATCCCTTTTCACCCCTCCACTTT
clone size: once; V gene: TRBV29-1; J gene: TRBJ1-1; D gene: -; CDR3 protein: CSVGVSQNTEAFF; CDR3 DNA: TGCAGCGTCGGGGTGAGCCAGAACACTGAAGCTTTCTTT
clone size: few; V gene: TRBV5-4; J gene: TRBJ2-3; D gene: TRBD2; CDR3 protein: CASSRGLAGGNTDTQYF; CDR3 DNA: TGTGCCAGCAGCCGAGGACTAGCGGGAGGTAACACAGATACGCAGTATTTT
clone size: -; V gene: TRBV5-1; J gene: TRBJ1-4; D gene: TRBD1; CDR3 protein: CASTPGQGSNEKLFF; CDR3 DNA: TGCGCCAGCACACCGGGACAGGGGAGTAATGAAAAACTGTTTTTT
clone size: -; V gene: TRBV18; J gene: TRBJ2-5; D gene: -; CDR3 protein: CASSPLQGETQYF; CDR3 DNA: TGTGCCAGCTCACCATTGCAGGGCGAGACCCAGTACTTC